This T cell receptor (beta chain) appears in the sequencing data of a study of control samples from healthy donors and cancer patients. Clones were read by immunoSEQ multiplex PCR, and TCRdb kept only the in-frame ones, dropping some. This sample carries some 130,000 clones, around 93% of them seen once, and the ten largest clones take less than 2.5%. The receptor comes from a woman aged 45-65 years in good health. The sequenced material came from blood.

The CDR3 sequence: CASSQGQGSTDTQYF. DNA for the CDR3: TGTGCCAGCAGCCAGGGACAGGGGAGCACAGATACGCAGTATTTT. J is TRBJ2-3 and V is TRBV7-6, with 10 bases matching TRBD1. Germline CDR1 is SGHVS and CDR2 is FNYEAQ. V lost 5 bases to trimming and J lost 0 bases; unmatched junction nucleotides: 2. This CDR3 is 15 amino acids long. Full variable domain (outside the CDR3, taken from reference TRBV7-6 and TRBJ2-3): GAGVSQSPRYKVTKRGQDVALRCDPISGHVSLYWYRQALGQGPEFLTYFNYEAQQDKSGLPNDRFSAERPEGSISTLTIQRTEQRDSAMYRCASSQGQGSTDTQYFGPGTRLTVL.